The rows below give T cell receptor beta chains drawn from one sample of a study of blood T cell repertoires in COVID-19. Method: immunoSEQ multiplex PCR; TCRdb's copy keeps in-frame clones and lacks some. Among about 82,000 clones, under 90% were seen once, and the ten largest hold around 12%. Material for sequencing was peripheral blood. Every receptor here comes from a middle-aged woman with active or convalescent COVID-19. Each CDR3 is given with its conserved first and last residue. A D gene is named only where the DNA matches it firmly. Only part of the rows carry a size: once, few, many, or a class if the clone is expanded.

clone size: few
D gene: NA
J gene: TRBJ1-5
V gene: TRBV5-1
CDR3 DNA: TGCGCCAGCAGCTTGACAGGGTTAGAACAGCCCCAGCATTTT
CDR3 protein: CASSLTGLEQPQHF

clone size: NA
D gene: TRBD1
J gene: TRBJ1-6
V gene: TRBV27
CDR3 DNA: TGTGCCAGCAGTTTAAAGGGACAGATTTATAATTCACCCCTCCACTTT
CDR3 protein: CASSLKGQIYNSPLHF

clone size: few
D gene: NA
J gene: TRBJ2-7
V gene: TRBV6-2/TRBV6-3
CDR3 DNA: TGTGCCAGCAGTTATCACTCCTACGAGCAGTACTTC
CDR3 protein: CASSYHSYEQYF

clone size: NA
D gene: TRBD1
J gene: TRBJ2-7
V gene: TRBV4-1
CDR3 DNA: TGCGCCAGCAGCAAGTATGACAGGGGGCCATACGAGCAGTACTTC
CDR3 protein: CASSKYDRGPYEQYF

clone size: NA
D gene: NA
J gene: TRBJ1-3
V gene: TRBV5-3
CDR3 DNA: TGTGCCAGAAGCTCTCAGGGGCCTGGAAACACCATATATTTT
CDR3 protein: CARSSQGPGNTIYF

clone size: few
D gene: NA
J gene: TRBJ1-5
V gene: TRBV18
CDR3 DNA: TGTGCCAGCTCACCATCGGGGGGCGGGCAGCCCCAGCATTTT
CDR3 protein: CASSPSGGGQPQHF

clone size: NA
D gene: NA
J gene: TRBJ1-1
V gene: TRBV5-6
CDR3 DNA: TGTGCCAGCAGCCCCAGGGGTTTTAGCACTGAAGCTTTCTTT
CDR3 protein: CASSPRGFSTEAFF

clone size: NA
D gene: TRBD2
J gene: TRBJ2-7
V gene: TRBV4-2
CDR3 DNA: TGTGCCAGCAGCCAAGATCCCAAAGGGGCTAGCGGGAGTCCCGAGCAGTACTTC
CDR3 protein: CASSQDPKGASGSPEQYF

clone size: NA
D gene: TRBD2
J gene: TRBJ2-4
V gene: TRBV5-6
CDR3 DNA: TGTGCCAGCAGCTCGGCATGGCGGGGGGTTAACATTCAGTACTTC
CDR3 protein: CASSSAWRGVNIQYF

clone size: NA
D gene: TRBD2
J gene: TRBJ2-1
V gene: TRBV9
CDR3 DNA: TGTGCCAGCAGCCGACTAGCGGAAAACAATGAGCAGTTCTTC
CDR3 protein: CASSRLAENNEQFF

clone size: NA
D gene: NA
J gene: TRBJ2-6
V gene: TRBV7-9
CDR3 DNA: TGTGCCAGCACTCTACCTGGAGGGGAGTCAGGGGCCAACGTCCTGACTTTC
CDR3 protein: CASTLPGGESGANVLTF

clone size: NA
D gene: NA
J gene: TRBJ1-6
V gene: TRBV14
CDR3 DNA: TGTGCCAGCAGCCAAGCGCAGGGAGGCTCACCCCTCCACTTT
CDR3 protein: CASSQAQGGSPLHF

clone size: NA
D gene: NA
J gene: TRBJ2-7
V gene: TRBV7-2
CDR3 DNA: TGTGCCAGCAGGGGCGCAGGTACCTACGAGCAGTACTTC
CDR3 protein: CASRGAGTYEQYF

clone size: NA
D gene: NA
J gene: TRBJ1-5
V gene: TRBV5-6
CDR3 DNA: TGTGCCAGCAGCTTGAGCTCGACTCGGCAGCCCCAGCATTTT
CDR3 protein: CASSLSSTRQPQHF

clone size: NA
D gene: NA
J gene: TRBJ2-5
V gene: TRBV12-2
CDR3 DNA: TGTGCAAGTCGCTTAGGACAGCAAGAGACCCAGTACTTC
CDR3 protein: CASRLGQQETQYF

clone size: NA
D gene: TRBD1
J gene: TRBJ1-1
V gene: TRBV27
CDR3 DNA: TGTGCCACGGGGACAGTGGGAACTGAAGCTTTCTTT
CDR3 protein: CATGTVGTEAFF

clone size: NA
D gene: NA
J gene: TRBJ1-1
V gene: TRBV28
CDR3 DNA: TGTGCCAGCAGTTTAAACCAGGGCGGCACTGAAGCTTTCTTT
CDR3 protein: CASSLNQGGTEAFF

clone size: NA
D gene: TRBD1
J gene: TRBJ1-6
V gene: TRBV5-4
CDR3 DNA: TGTGCCAGCAGCCCTGACAGGGGGCCACCCTCTTATAATTCACCCCTCCACTTT
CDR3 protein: CASSPDRGPPSYNSPLHF

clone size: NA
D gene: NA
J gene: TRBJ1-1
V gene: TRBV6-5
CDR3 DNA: TGTGCCAGCAGTTACTCGGACACCTGGAACACTGAAGCTTTCTTT
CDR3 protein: CASSYSDTWNTEAFF

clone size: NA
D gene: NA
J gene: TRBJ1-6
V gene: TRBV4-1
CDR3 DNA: TGCGCCAGCAGCCAAGTTCCAGAAAATTCGTCACCCCTCCACTTT
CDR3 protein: CASSQVPENSSPLHF

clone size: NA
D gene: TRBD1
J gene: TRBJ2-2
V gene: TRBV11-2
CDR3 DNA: TGTGCCAGCAGCTTAGCCAGGGGGCGCAGCACCGGGGAGCTGTTTTTT
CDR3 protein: CASSLARGRSTGELFF

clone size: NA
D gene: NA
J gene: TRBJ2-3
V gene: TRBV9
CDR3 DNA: TGTGCCAGCAGCGTATCAGGGGATTTTACAGATACGCAGTATTTT
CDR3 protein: CASSVSGDFTDTQYF

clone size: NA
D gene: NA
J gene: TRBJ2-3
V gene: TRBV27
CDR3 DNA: TGTGCCAGCAGTTTGGACTTCTTTAGCACAGATACGCAGTATTTT
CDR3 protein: CASSLDFFSTDTQYF

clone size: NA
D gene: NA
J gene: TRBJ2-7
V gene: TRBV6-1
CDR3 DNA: TGTGCCAGCAGTGCGAACCCTGCGACAGGTGCAAGCTCCTACGAGCAGTACTTC
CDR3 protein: CASSANPATGASSYEQYF

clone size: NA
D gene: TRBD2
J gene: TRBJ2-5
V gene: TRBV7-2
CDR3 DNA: TGTGCCAGCAGCACGGGGGGGGCCCAAGAGACCCAGTACTTC
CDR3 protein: CASSTGGAQETQYF

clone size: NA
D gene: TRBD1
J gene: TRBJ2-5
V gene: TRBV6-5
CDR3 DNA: TGTGCCAGCAGTTACGGGACAGGGCACCAAGAGACCCAGTACTTC
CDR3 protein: CASSYGTGHQETQYF

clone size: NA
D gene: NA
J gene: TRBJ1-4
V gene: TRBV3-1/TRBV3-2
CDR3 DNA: TGTGCCAGCAGCCAAGAATGGTCAGGCCTTGGGAGTGAAAAACTGTTTTTT
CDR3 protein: CASSQEWSGLGSEKLFF

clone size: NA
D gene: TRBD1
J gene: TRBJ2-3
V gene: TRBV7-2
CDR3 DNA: TGTGCCAGCAGCTTATTGGGACAGGGGACGGGAACGCAGTATTTT
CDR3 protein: CASSLLGQGTGTQYF

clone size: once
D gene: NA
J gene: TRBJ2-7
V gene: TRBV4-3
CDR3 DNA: TGCGCCAGCCAGGCGGCGCGGGAATGGGGCTACGAGCAGTACTTC
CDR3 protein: CASQAAREWGYEQYF

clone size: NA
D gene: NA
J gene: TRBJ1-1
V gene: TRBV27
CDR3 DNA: TGTGCCAGCAGTTTACTCCAGGGGTTCGGGAACACCGAAGCTTTCTTT
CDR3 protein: CASSLLQGFGNTEAFF

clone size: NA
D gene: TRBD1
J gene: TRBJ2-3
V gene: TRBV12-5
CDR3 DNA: TGTGCTAGTGGTTTGGGGACAGGGGTCGATACGCAGTATTTT
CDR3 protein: CASGLGTGVDTQYF

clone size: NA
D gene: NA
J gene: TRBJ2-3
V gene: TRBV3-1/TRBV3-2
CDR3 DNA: TGTGCCAGCAGCCGATCGGGGGGCACAGATACGCAGTATTTT
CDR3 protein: CASSRSGGTDTQYF

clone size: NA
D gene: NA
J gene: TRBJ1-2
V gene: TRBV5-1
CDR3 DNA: TGCGCCAGCAGCTTGGAACGGGGACTTGGCTATGGCTACACCTTC
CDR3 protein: CASSLERGLGYGYTF

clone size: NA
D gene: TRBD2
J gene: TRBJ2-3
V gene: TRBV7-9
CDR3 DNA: TGTGCCAGCAGCTTTGGGCCGGGACTAGCGGGAGTAGATACGCAGTATTTT
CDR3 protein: CASSFGPGLAGVDTQYF

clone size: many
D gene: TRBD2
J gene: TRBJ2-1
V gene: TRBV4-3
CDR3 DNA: TGCGCCAGCAGTCTTAGTAGCGGGAGTGTAAATGAGCAGTTCTTC
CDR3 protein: CASSLSSGSVNEQFF

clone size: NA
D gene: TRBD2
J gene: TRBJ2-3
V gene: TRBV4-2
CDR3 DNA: TGTGCCAGCAGCCGGGGGAGGGGACCCGGTAATACGCAGTATTTT
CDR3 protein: CASSRGRGPGNTQYF

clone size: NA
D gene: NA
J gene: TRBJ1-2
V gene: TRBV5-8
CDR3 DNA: TGTGCCAGCAGCTTGGCCGTGACAGCTCTTAGGGGTGGCTACACCTTC
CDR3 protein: CASSLAVTALRGGYTF

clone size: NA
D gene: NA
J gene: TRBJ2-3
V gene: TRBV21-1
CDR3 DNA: TGTGCCAGCAGCAAGGGGACTAGCTGCACAGATACGCAGTATTTT
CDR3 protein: CASSKGTSCTDTQYF

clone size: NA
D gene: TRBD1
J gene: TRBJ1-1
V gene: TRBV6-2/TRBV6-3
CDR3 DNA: TGTGCCAGCAGTTTCCAAACAGGGGTACATTTTGAAGCTTTCTTT
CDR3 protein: CASSFQTGVHFEAFF

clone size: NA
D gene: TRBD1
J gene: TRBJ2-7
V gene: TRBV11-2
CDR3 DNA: TGTGCCAGCAGCACGGACAGGGGGCTCGAGCAGTACTTC
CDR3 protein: CASSTDRGLEQYF

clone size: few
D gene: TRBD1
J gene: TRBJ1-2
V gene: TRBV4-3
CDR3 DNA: TGCGCCAGCAGCGTTGGAGGGGGCGACTATGGCTACACCTTC
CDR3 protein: CASSVGGGDYGYTF

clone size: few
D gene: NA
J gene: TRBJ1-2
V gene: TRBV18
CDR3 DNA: TGTGCCAGCCGCCCGGGAGTTTTAGCTAACTATGGCTACACCTTC
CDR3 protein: CASRPGVLANYGYTF

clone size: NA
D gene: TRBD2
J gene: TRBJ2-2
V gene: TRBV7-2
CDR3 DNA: TGTGCCAGCAGCTTGACAGCGGGGGGGAACACCGGGGAGCTGTTTTTT
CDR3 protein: CASSLTAGGNTGELFF

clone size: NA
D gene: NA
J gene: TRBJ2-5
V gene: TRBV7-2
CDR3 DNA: TGTGCCAGCAGCTTAGCGCTGGGGCAGTTCCAAGAGACCCAGTACTTC
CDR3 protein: CASSLALGQFQETQYF

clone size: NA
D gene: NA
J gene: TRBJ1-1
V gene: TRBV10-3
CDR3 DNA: TGTGCCATCCGCGGTCGTAATGAAGCTTTCTTT
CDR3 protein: CAIRGRNEAFF

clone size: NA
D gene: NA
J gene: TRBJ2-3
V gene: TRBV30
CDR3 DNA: TGTGCCTGGAGACGGAGCACAGATACGCAGTATTTT
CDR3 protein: CAWRRSTDTQYF

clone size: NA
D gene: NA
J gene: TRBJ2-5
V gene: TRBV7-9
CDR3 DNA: TGTGCCAGCAGCATACAAGAGACCCAGTACTTC
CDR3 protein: CASSIQETQYF

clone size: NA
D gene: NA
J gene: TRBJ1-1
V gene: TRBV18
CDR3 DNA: TGTGCCAGCTCGGGGTGGGGAGACACTGAAGCTTTCTTT
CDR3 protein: CASSGWGDTEAFF

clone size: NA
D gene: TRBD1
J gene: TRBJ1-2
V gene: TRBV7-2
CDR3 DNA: TGTGCCAGCAGCCCTCCACCAGGGGGCTATGGCTACACCTTC
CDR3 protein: CASSPPPGGYGYTF

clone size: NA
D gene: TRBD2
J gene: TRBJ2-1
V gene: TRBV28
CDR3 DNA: TGTGCCAGCAGTTCCAATCTAGCGGGAGGCTACAATGAGCAGTTCTTC
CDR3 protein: CASSSNLAGGYNEQFF

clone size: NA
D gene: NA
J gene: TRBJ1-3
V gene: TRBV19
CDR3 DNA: TGTGCCAGTAGTATCCCCGGGACACGTTCTGGAAACACCATATATTTT
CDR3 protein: CASSIPGTRSGNTIYF

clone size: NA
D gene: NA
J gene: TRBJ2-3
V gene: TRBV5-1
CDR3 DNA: TGCGCCAGCAGCTTGGTTTTGGGGGGAACAGATACGCAGTATTTT
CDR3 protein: CASSLVLGGTDTQYF

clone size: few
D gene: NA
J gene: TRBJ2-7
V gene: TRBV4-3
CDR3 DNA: TGCGCCAGCAGCCAAGAGGCCTGGGCTGGATACGAGCAGTACTTC
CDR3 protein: CASSQEAWAGYEQYF

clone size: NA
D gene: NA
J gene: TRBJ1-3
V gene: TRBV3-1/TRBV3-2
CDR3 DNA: TGTGCCAGCAGCCCGGGTGGCGGCGGAAACACCATATATTTT
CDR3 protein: CASSPGGGGNTIYF

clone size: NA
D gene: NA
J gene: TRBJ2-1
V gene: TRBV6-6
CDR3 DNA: TGTGCCAGCAGTGTAGACTCAGGGGAGCAGTTCTTC
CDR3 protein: CASSVDSGEQFF

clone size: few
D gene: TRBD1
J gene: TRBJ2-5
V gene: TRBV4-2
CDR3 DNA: TGTGCCAGCAGCCAAGACCCCCGGGGGACAGGGGTAGAGACCCAGTACTTC
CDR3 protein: CASSQDPRGTGVETQYF

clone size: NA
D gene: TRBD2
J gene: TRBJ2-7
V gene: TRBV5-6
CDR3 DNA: TGTGCCAGCAGCTCTGACCTGACTAGCGGGAGAGTCGTGTACGAGCAGTACTTC
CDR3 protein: CASSSDLTSGRVVYEQYF

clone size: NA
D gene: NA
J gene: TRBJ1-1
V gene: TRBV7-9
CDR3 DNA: TGTGCCAGCAGCTTAGGGAAGTTTGGGGGCGAGGGTGAAGCTTTCTTT
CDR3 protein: CASSLGKFGGEGEAFF

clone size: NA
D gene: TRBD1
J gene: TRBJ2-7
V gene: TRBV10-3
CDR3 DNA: TGTGCCATCGGGTTGACAGGGGGAAGCTACGAGCAGTACTTC
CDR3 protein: CAIGLTGGSYEQYF

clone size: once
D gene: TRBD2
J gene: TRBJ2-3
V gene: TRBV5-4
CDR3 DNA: TGTGCCAGCAGCTTAAGGCTAGCGGGAGAGGGGACAGATACGCAGTATTTT
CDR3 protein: CASSLRLAGEGTDTQYF